A selection of T cell receptor beta chains follows, all from one sample in a study of cytomegalovirus exposure and HLA in healthy donors. Clones were read by immunoSEQ multiplex PCR, and TCRdb kept only the in-frame ones, dropping some. Here the sample spans fewer than 200,000 clones, 77% being singletons. Sequenced material: PBMCs. Receptor source: a middle-aged woman in good health and CMV-seropositive. The CDR3 runs from the conserved cysteine through the conserved F or W. A D gene is named only where the DNA matches it firmly. The size entry is marked missing in some rows and otherwise reads once, few, many or a size class.

J gene	clone size	CDR3 length	V gene	D gene	CDR3 protein	CDR3 DNA
TRBJ1-1	few	12	TRBV7-5	NA	CARSPGTASAFF	TGTGCCAGAAGCCCCGGGACAGCCAGTGCTTTCTTT
TRBJ2-3	NA	14	TRBV7-8	NA	CASSLGQYTDTQYF	TGTGCCAGCAGCTTAGGGCAGTACACAGATACGCAGTATTTT
TRBJ2-1	NA	16	TRBV9	NA	CASSVGRGYPYNEQFF	TGTGCCAGCAGCGTAGGTCGGGGGTACCCCTACAATGAGCAGTTCTTC
TRBJ2-3	NA	18	TRBV7-2	NA	CASSWERGAGASADTQYF	TGTGCCAGCAGCTGGGAGAGGGGGGCGGGAGCTAGCGCAGATACGCAGTATTTT
TRBJ2-5	NA	16	TRBV4-1	NA	CASSPLAQRRQETQYF	TGCGCCAGCAGCCCCTTAGCCCAGCGAAGACAAGAGACCCAGTACTTC
TRBJ1-6	NA	15	TRBV9	TRBD1	CASSVGGGPWSPLHF	TGTGCCAGCAGCGTAGGAGGGGGCCCCTGGTCACCCCTCCACTTT
TRBJ2-7	few	15	TRBV19	TRBD1	CASSMTGHAGYEQYF	TGTGCCAGTAGCATGACAGGGCATGCCGGCTACGAGCAGTACTTC
TRBJ2-4	few	15	TRBV6-5	TRBD1	CASSYSNQGAYIQYF	TGTGCCAGCAGTTACTCGAATCAGGGGGCCTACATTCAGTACTTC
TRBJ2-1	NA	15	TRBV27	NA	CASSFVAGRYNEQFF	TGTGCCAGCAGTTTTGTGGCGGGCCGATACAATGAGCAGTTCTTC
TRBJ2-1	NA	15	TRBV5-1	TRBD2	CASSRDYSSYNEQFF	TGCGCCAGCAGCCGGGACTACAGCTCCTACAATGAGCAGTTCTTC
TRBJ2-5	few	16	TRBV7-2	TRBD1	CASSLSGQGVVETQYF	TGTGCCAGCAGCTTATCGGGACAGGGGGTTGTGGAGACCCAGTACTTC
TRBJ1-1	NA	14	TRBV7-2	TRBD1	CASRGQGMNTEAFF	TGTGCCAGCAGGGGACAGGGGATGAACACTGAAGCTTTCTTT
TRBJ1-4	NA	17	TRBV5-4	TRBD1	CASSLPGTGGSNEKLFF	TGTGCCAGCAGCTTGCCCGGGACAGGGGGGTCTAATGAAAAACTGTTTTTT
TRBJ1-1	NA	13	TRBV28	NA	CASSSQGISEAFF	TGTGCCAGCAGTTCTCAGGGGATTTCTGAAGCTTTCTTT
TRBJ2-5	NA	12	TRBV2	NA	CASKQQQETQYF	TGTGCCAGCAAACAGCAACAAGAGACCCAGTACTTC
TRBJ1-1	NA	14	TRBV15	NA	CATMTSGSGTEAFF	TGTGCCACCATGACCTCAGGGTCAGGAACTGAAGCTTTCTTT
TRBJ2-7	few	15	TRBV5-4	TRBD2	CASSLEAGPSYEQYF	TGTGCCAGCAGCTTGGAAGCGGGGCCTTCCTACGAGCAGTACTTC
TRBJ2-3	NA	14	TRBV6-6	TRBD1	CASRWTGETDTQYF	TGTGCCAGCAGGTGGACAGGGGAGACAGATACGCAGTATTTT
TRBJ2-7	NA	12	TRBV9	NA	CASGRDNYEQYF	TGTGCCAGCGGCCGGGATAACTACGAGCAGTACTTC
TRBJ1-4	once	14	TRBV6-1	NA	CASSEDAVRVGLFF	TGTGCCAGCAGTGAAGACGCTGTTCGAGTCGGACTGTTTTTT
TRBJ1-1	NA	14	TRBV6-6	NA	CASRRGSVNTEAFF	TGTGCCAGCAGAAGGGGTTCGGTGAACACTGAAGCTTTCTTT
TRBJ2-5	NA	13	TRBV27	NA	CASSLSISGEQYF	TGTGCCAGCAGTTTATCGATATCGGGGGAGCAGTACTTC
TRBJ2-6	NA	13	TRBV25-1	NA	CASSEAGANVLTF	TGTGCCAGCAGTGAGGCCGGGGCCAACGTCCTGACTTTC
TRBJ1-1	NA	15	TRBV7-2	NA	CASSSLGGFNTEAFF	TGTGCCAGCAGCTCGTTAGGAGGGTTTAACACTGAAGCTTTCTTT
TRBJ1-5	NA	15	TRBV6-1	TRBD1	CASSEAGGVGQPQHF	TGTGCCAGCAGTGAGGCAGGGGGCGTGGGGCAGCCCCAGCATTTT
TRBJ2-3	NA	19	TRBV7-6	TRBD2	CASSLPGLAGGSSTDTQYF	TGTGCCAGCAGCTTACCCGGACTAGCGGGGGGTTCTAGCACAGATACGCAGTATTTT
TRBJ1-3	NA	17	TRBV7-8	NA	CASSLGRLGSSGNTIYF	TGTGCCAGCAGCTTAGGCAGGCTGGGGAGCTCTGGAAACACCATATATTTT
TRBJ2-5	NA	16	TRBV15	TRBD2	CATSRDRGGTQETQYF	TGTGCCACCAGCAGAGATCGGGGGGGAACCCAAGAGACCCAGTACTTC
TRBJ2-1	few	16	TRBV5-6	TRBD1	CASSARDRWTYNEQFF	TGTGCCAGCAGCGCCCGGGACAGGTGGACCTACAATGAGCAGTTCTTC
TRBJ1-2	NA	15	TRBV19	TRBD1	CASSMTGQSNYGYTF	TGTGCCAGTAGTATGACGGGACAGTCTAACTATGGCTACACCTTC
TRBJ2-5	NA	12	TRBV29-1	TRBD1	CSARTGKETQYF	TGCAGCGCCCGGACAGGGAAAGAGACCCAGTACTTC